The 24 T cell receptor beta chains below were found in one sample sequenced in a study of cytomegalovirus exposure and HLA in healthy donors. The study ran its PCR with 60 Vbeta and 13 Jbeta primers. The method was immunoSEQ multiplex PCR; TCRdb's version includes in-frame clones alone and lacks a portion of them. The sample yields under 200,000 clones, of which the top ten take up under 6.5%. Sequenced material: PBMCs. The source is a man aged 30-40 years in good health and CMV-seronegative.

The chain is built from TRBV7-3 and TRBJ1-1; 8 bases align to TRBD1. The V segment lost 5 bases and the J segment 1 base; nucleotides outside the gene matches: 9. The CDR3 contains 16 residues. Germline CDR1 SGHTA, CDR2 FQGTGA. CDR3 sequence reads: CASSLKSTGENTEAFF. In nucleotides, the CDR3 is TGTGCCAGCAGCCTAAAATCGACAGGGGAGAACACTGAAGCTTTCTTT.

This sequence joins TRBV19 and TRBJ2-7; D not certain. Germline V lookup: CDR1 LNHDA, CDR2 SQIVND (reference sequence). This CDR3 contains 13 residues. V lost 6 bases, J lost 5 bases, and 14 bases lay in between. CDR3 DNA sequence: TGTGCCAGTAGGCAATCCACTTCCCACGAGCAGTACTTC. Protein sequence: CASRQSTSHEQYF.

The chain carries TRBV5-1 and TRBJ1-2; possibly TRBD1 for D (6 bases). Germline CDR1 and CDR2: SGHRS and YFSETQ. The CDR3 totals 15 residues. The V end was cut by 2 bases, the J end by 6 bases, with 17 bases between. The CDR3 reads CASSLPGVRKDGYTF. The CDR3 nucleotides read TGCGCCAGCAGCTTACCAGGGGTTAGGAAGGATGGCTACACCTTC. The full variable domain, in which reference TRBV5-1 and TRBJ1-2 provide the parts outside the CDR3, is KAGVTQTPRYLIKTRGQQVTLSCSPISGHRSVSWYQQTPGQGLQFLFEYFSETQRNKGNFPGRFSGRQFSNSRSEMNVSTLELGDSALYLCASSLPGVRKDGYTFGSGTRLTVV.

This rearrangement joins TRBV29-1 to TRBJ1-1; 8 bases match TRBD1. The V gene end was trimmed by 1 base and the J gene end by 5 bases; junction bases not matched to a gene: 3. This CDR3 has 13 amino acids. CDR1 is SQVTM and CDR2 is ANQGSEA in the germline V gene. The CDR3 sequence: CSVEATGGTEAFF. The CDR3 region has the DNA TGCAGCGTTGAAGCCACAGGGGGTACTGAAGCTTTCTTT.

V gene TRBV5-1 combines with J gene TRBJ2-5; 7 nucleotides agree with TRBD2. Trimming removed 0 bases from V and 2 bases from J; junction bases left unmatched: 7. Germline CDR1 reads SGHRS; CDR2 reads YFSETQ. The length of the CDR3 is 16 residues. Here the CDR3 DNA reads TGCGCCAGCAGCTTGGATGGAGCGGGGCTACAAGAGACCCAGTACTTC. This encodes CASSLDGAGLQETQYF.

The V gene is TRBV6-1, the J gene TRBJ2-1, with 7 bases aligning to TRBD2. The CDR3 extends over 13 amino acids. Per the germline V gene, CDR1 is MNHNS and CDR2 is SASEGT. The V gene end was trimmed by 4 bases and the J gene end by 10 bases; junction bases not matched to a gene: 7. CDR3 sequence (DNA): TGTGCCAGCAGTGGTTGGGAGGGCGTAGAGCAGTTCTTC. Protein: CASSGWEGVEQFF.

The genes are TRBV11-2 and TRBJ1-3, with D perhaps matching TRBD1 (6 bases). The CDR3 is 16 amino acids. CDR1 and CDR2 from the germline V gene are SGHAT and FQNNGV. Deletions cut 4 bases from V and 0 bases from J, with 13 bases between. CDR3 sequence reads: CASSYKTGASGNTIYF. The CDR3 DNA reads as TGTGCCAGCAGCTACAAGACAGGCGCCTCTGGAAACACCATATATTTT.

The chain employs TRBV5-6 and TRBJ1-2; a possible D gene is TRBD1 (5 bases). CDR1 is SGHDT, CDR2 YYEEEE, per germline. CDR3 length equals 15 residues. V was shortened by 2 bases and J by 4 bases, with 15 bases between the two germline ends. The CDR3 reads CASSFPAGKSYGYTF. Here the CDR3 DNA reads TGTGCCAGCAGCTTTCCGGCAGGGAAATCCTATGGCTACACCTTC. Full variable domain (remainder filled in from reference TRBV5-6 and TRBJ1-2): DAGVTQSPTHLIKTRGQQVTLRCSPKSGHDTVSWYQQALGQGPQFIFQYYEEEERQRGNFPDRFSGHQFPNYSSELNVNALLLGDSALYLCASSFPAGKSYGYTFGSGTRLTVV.

The chain couples TRBV6-6 to TRBJ1-4; D remains ambiguous. Trimming took off 6 bases at V and 5 bases at J, with 16 bases between the two ends. This CDR3 has 15 residues. Germline lookup yields CDR1 MNHNY and CDR2 SVGAGI (reference sequence). Written as DNA, the CDR3 is TGTGCCAGCAGCAGCCCAGACGGGAACAATGAAAAACTGTTTTTT. Protein sequence: CASSSPDGNNEKLFF.

The rearrangement uses TRBV10-1 and TRBJ1-1; no clear D gene. Germline V CDR1 and CDR2: WNHNN, SYGVQD (reference sequence). V lost 2 bases and J 1 base, leaving 5 bases between the germline ends. The CDR3 covers 13 residues. CDR3 region: CASSELENTEAFF. The CDR3 nucleotides are TGCGCCAGCAGTGAGCTAGAGAACACTGAAGCTTTCTTT.

The rearrangement uses TRBV4-3 and TRBJ1-2; D is uncertain. The CDR3 sequence is 14 residues long. Trimming cost V 4 bases and J 4 bases, with 13 bases left between them. Germline lookup yields CDR1 LGHNA and CDR2 YSLEER. For the CDR3, the DNA is TGCGCCAGCAGCCCTGCGGAGTTCCCCTATGGCTACACCTTC. This sequence encodes CASSPAEFPYGYTF.

The chain combines TRBV28 with TRBJ2-1, with 8 bases matching TRBD1. Per the germline V gene, CDR1 is MDHEN and CDR2 is SYDVKM. This CDR3 spans 14 amino acids. V trimming: 6 bases; J trimming: 4 bases; junction bases outside the gene matches: 5. For the CDR3, the DNA is TGTGCCAGCAGGGGGGGACAGGTGTACAATGAGCAGTTCTTC. This codes for CASRGGQVYNEQFF.

This chain joins TRBV7-8 and TRBJ2-3; D perhaps matches TRBD1 (6 bases). This CDR3 spans 15 amino acids. Germline assignment: CDR1 SGHVS and CDR2 FQNEAQ. Between the trimmed V and J ends, which lost 3 bases and 2 bases, there was a span of 12 bases. CDR3 in amino acids: CASSFGQGNTDTQYF. The CDR3 nucleotides are TGTGCCAGCAGCTTCGGGCAGGGGAACACAGATACGCAGTATTTT. The whole variable domain, filled in from reference TRBV7-8 and TRBJ2-3, reads GAGVSQSPRYKVAKRGQDVALRCDPISGHVSLFWYQQALGQGPEFLTYFQNEAQLDKSGLPSDRFFAERPEGSVSTLKIQRTQQEDSAVYLCASSFGQGNTDTQYFGPGTRLTVL.

This chain uses TRBV11-1 with TRBJ2-1; possibly TRBD2 for D (6 bases). This CDR3 comprises 11 residues. Germline V gene data show CDR1 as SGHAT and CDR2 as FQDESV (reference sequence). Deletions cut 8 bases from V and 15 bases from J, with 17 bases between. The CDR3 DNA reads TGTGCCAGCGGTTTAACGGGAGTTTTGTTCTTC. It yields the protein CASGLTGVLFF.

CDR3 sequence: CASSVPRSGPQHF. In DNA, the CDR3 is TGTGCCAGCAGTGTCCCAAGAAGCGGTCCCCAGCATTTT. J is TRBJ1-5 and V is TRBV6-1; D unclear. The CDR3 has 13 amino acids. Germline lookup yields CDR1 MNHNS and CDR2 SASEGT. V was cut by 4 bases and J by 10 bases, with 14 bases left in between.

The rearrangement joins TRBV7-2 to TRBJ1-4; D call uncertain. The CDR3 loop spans 15 amino acids. Germline V gene lookup returns CDR1 SGHTA and CDR2 FQGNSA. V lost 5 bases and J lost 8, with 18 bases in between. The CDR3 region has the DNA TGTGCCAGCAGCCCTAGGTCACGGAACCACGAAAAACTGTTTTTT. Residues: CASSPRSRNHEKLFF.

The chain combines TRBV4-1 with TRBJ2-7, with 7 bases lining up with TRBD2. The CDR3 contains 16 residues. V shed 2 bases and J 0 bases; nucleotides not matched to a gene: 7. CDR1 and CDR2 (germline): MGHRA, YSYEKL. DNA of the CDR3: TGCGCCAGCAGCCAACCGGGGGGTCGGAGCTCCTACGAGCAGTACTTC. Its protein product is CASSQPGGRSSYEQYF.

The chain links TRBV6-1 to TRBJ1-6; D is perhaps TRBD1 (6 bases). Trimming cost V 6 bases and J 4 bases, with 10 bases left between them. This CDR3 is built from 14 residues. Germline CDR1 is MNHNS and CDR2 is SASEGT. The CDR3 nucleotides read TGTGCCAGCAGACAGGGAGGGTATAATTCACCCCTCCACTTT. Translation gives CASRQGGYNSPLHF.

The chain has TRBV7-9 and TRBJ1-4; 7 bases match TRBD1. CDR1 SEHNR and CDR2 FQNEAQ come from the germline V gene (reference sequence). The trim removed 5 bases at V and 8 bases at J, leaving 8 bases unmatched. The CDR3 is 14 amino acids. The CDR3, as DNA: TGTGCCAGCAGCGCCACAGGGGTGGAGGAAAAACTGTTTTTT. This sequence encodes CASSATGVEEKLFF. Looking up the rest from reference TRBV7-9 and TRBJ1-4 gives the full variable domain: DTGVSQNPRHKITKRGQNVTFRCDPISEHNRLYWYRQTLGQGPEFLTYFQNEAQLEKSRLLSDRFSAERPKGSFSTLEIQRTEQGDSAMYLCASSATGVEEKLFFGSGTQLSVL.

The J gene is TRBJ2-2, the V gene TRBV27; 15 bases agree with TRBD2. The junction had 10 bases not matched to a gene; V was cut back by 6 bases and J by 2 bases. The germline V gene has CDR1 MNHEY and CDR2 SMNVEV (reference sequence). The CDR3 has 19 amino acids. The CDR3 spells CASSRRTSGRAINTGELFF. The CDR3 DNA is TGTGCCAGCAGCCGAAGGACTAGCGGGAGGGCCATCAACACCGGGGAGCTGTTTTTT.

The rearrangement links TRBV5-1 to TRBJ2-5; 7 bases align to TRBD1. Looked up from germline, CDR1 is SGHRS and CDR2 is YFSETQ. The CDR3 length is 15 residues. With 4 bases clipped from V and 4 bases from J, the junction kept 10 bases outside the gene matches. The DNA for the CDR3 is TGCGCCAGCAGCCTCGACAGGGCTGGGAGAGAGACCCAGTACTTC. Translating it yields CASSLDRAGRETQYF.

The chain links TRBV7-9 to TRBJ1-2; unclear D gene. CDR1 SEHNR and CDR2 FQNEAQ come from the germline V gene (reference sequence). The CDR3 covers 15 residues. The V gene lost 1 base and the J gene lost 3 bases, with 12 bases spanning the gap. The CDR3 here is CASSLGAGVDYGYTF. The CDR3 bases are TGTGCCAGCAGCTTAGGGGCCGGGGTAGACTATGGCTACACCTTC.

J is TRBJ2-3 and V is TRBV10-3; a weak D match, TRBD2 (7 bases). There are 17 residues in the CDR3. Germline loops: CDR1 ENHRY, CDR2 SYGVKD. The ends were cut back, 0 bases at V and 3 bases at J, with 16 bases in the middle. The CDR3 reads CAISESVLGGRTDTQYF. CDR3 bases: TGTGCCATCAGTGAGTCGGTGTTGGGGGGGCGGACAGATACGCAGTATTTT.

The chain uses TRBV7-6 and TRBJ1-1; 10 bases map to TRBD1. The length of the CDR3 is 13 residues. CDR1 and CDR2 from the germline V gene are SGHVS and FNYEAQ. J gave up 10 bases and V 5 bases, and 7 bases lay outside the gene matches. The CDR3 sequence is CASSPGQGEGAFF. In DNA form, the CDR3 reads TGTGCCAGCAGCCCCGGACAGGGGGAAGGAGCTTTCTTT. The entire variable domain, with the rest obtained from reference TRBV7-6 and TRBJ1-1, is as follows: GAGVSQSPRYKVTKRGQDVALRCDPISGHVSLYWYRQALGQGPEFLTYFNYEAQQDKSGLPNDRFSAERPEGSISTLTIQRTEQRDSAMYRCASSPGQGEGAFFGQGTRLTVV.